What follows describes a single TCR beta chain. The data were produced by immunoSEQ multiplex PCR, yet TCRdb's version contains in-frame clones alone and is incomplete. The profile shows fewer than 95,000 clones, 94% of them singletons. V lost 6 bases to trimming and J lost 4 bases; unmatched junction nucleotides: 3. Germline CDR1 MNHNS, CDR2 SASEGT. The CDR3 runs to 15 residues. These data come from a study of technical replicates of blood from several donors. The V gene is TRBV6-1, the J gene TRBJ2-1; TRBD2 matches at 13 bases. The clonotype was recovered from a human donor in good health. The sample consisted of T cells isolated from PBMCs. The CDR3 is CASSRLAGGYNEQFF. Here the CDR3 DNA reads TGTGCCAGCAGCCGACTAGCGGGGGGTTACAATGAGCAGTTCTTC.